This T cell receptor beta chain stems from a study of blood T cell repertoires in COVID-19. Authors' data handling: Amplification of reference gene primers provided the estimated nucleated cell counts. Method: immunoSEQ multiplex PCR; TCRdb's copy keeps in-frame clones and lacks some. For V, J and clone size, that table is used; D and trimming come from the DNA. The sample has 75,000 to 100,000 clones, 70% to 90% seen once. The V end lost 7 bases, the J end lost 6 bases, and 13 bases lay between the germline ends. This CDR3 has 14 residues. The germline V gene has CDR1 MNHEY and CDR2 SMNVEV (reference sequence).

Specimen: peripheral blood. This TCR derives from an older man with acute or convalescent COVID-19. V is TRBV27 and J is TRBJ1-6; weak D call: TRBD1 (6 bases). The chain's CDR3 is CASNTGTLNSPLHF. The CDR3 coding sequence is TGTGCCAGCAATACAGGGACGCTTAATTCACCCCTCCACTTT.